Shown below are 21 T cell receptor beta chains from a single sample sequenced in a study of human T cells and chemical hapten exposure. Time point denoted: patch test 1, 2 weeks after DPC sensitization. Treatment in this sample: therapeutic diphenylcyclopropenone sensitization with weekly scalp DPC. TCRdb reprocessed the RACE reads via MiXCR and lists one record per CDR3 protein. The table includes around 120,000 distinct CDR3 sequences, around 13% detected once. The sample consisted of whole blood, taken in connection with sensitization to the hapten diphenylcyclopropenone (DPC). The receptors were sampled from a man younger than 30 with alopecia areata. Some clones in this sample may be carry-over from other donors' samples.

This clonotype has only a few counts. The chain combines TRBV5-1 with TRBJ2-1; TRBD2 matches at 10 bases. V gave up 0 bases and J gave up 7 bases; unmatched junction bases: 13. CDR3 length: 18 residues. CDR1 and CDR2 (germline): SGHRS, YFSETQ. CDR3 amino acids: CASSLGALGLAVLNEQFF. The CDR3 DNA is TGCGCCAGCAGCTTGGGAGCCCTCGGACTAGCGGTGCTAAATGAGCAGTTCTTC.

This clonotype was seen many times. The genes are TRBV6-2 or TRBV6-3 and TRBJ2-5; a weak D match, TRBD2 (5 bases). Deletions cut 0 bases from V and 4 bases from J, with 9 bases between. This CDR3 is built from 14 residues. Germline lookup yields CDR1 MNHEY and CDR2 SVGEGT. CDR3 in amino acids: CASSYSTGVETQYF. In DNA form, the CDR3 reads TGTGCCAGCAGTTACTCGACCGGGGTAGAGACCCAGTACTTC.

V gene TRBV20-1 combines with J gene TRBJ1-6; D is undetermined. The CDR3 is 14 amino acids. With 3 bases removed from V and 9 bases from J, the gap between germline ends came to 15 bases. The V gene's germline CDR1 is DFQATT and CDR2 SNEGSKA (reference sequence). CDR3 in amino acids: CSASVRAPGSPLHF. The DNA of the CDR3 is TGCAGTGCTAGCGTACGGGCGCCCGGTTCACCCCTCCACTTT.

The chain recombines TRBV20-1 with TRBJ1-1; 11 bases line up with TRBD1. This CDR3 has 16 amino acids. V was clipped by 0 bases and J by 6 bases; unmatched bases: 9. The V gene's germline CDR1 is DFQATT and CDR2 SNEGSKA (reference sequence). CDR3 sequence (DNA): TGCAGTGCTAGAGATCTAGGACAGGGGGCTTTCGCTGAAGCTTTCTTT. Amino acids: CSARDLGQGAFAEAFF.

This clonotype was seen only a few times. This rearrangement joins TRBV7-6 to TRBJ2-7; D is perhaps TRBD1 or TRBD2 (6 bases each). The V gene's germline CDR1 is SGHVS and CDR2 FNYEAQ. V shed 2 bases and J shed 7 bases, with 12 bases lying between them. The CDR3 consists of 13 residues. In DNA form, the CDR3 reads TGTGCCAGCAGCTTACCGGGGGCGAGGGAGCAGTACTTC. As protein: CASSLPGAREQYF.

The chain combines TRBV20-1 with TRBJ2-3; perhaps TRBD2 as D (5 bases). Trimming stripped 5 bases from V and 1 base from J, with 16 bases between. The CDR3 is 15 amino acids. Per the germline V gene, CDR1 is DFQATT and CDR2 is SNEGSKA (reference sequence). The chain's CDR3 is CSAPHRTVGTDTQYF. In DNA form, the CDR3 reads TGCAGTGCTCCCCACCGGACTGTGGGCACAGATACGCAGTATTTT.

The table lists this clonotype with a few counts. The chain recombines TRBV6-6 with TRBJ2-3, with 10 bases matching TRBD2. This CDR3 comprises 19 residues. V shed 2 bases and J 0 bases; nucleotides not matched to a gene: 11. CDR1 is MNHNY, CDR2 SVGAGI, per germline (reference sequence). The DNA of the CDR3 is TGTGCCAGCAGTTACCCCCGGCTAGCGGGGGTTTCTAGCACAGATACGCAGTATTTT. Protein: CASSYPRLAGVSSTDTQYF.

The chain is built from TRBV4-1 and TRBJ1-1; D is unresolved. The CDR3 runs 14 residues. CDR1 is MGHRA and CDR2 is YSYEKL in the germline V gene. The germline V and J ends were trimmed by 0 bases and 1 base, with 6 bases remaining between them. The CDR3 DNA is TGCGCCAGCAGCCAAGATCGGAGGAACACTGAAGCTTTCTTT. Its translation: CASSQDRRNTEAFF.

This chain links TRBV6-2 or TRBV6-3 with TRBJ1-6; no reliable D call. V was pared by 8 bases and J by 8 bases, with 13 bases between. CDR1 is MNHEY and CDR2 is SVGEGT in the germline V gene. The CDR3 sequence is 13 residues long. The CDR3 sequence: CASGYSSYSPLHF. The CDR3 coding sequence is TGTGCCAGCGGCTACAGTTCTTATTCACCCCTCCACTTT.

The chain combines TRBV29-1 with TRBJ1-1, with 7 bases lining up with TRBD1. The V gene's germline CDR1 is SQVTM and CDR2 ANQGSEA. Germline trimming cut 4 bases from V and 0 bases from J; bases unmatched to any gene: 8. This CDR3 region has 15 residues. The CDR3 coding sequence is TGCAGCGTTGCCGGACAGGCCTTTATGAACACTGAAGCTTTCTTT. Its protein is CSVAGQAFMNTEAFF.

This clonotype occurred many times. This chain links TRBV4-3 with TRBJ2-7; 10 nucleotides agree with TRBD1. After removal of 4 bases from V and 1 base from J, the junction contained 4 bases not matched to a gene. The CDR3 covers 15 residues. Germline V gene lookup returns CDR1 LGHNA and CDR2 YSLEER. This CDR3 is CASSLGTGDSYEQYF. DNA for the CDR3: TGCGCCAGCAGCCTAGGGACAGGGGATTCCTACGAGCAGTACTTC.

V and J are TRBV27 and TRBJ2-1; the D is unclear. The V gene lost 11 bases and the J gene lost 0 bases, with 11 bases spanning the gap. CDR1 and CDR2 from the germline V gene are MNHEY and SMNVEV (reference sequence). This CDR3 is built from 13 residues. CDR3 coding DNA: TGTGCCGGTCGGCGGAGCTCCTACAATGAGCAGTTCTTC. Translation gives CAGRRSSYNEQFF.

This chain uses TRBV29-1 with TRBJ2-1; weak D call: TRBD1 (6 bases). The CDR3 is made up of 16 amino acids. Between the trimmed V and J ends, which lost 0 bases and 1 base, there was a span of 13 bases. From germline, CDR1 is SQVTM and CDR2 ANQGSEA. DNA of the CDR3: TGCAGCGTTGAAGATATCAGCAGGGGTTCCTACAATGAGCAGTTCTTC. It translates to CSVEDISRGSYNEQFF.

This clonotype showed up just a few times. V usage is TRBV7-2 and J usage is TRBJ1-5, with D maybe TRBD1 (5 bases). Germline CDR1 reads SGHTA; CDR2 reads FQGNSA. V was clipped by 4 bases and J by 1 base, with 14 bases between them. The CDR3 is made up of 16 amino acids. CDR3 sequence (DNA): TGTGCCAGCAGCTCTACCGGGACTTCCAGCAATCAGCCCCAGCATTTT. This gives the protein CASSSTGTSSNQPQHF.

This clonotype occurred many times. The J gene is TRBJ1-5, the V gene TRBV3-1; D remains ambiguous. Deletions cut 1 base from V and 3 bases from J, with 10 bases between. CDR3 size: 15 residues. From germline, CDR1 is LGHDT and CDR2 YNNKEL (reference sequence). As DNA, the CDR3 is TGTGCCAGCAGCCAAGGTTGGGGATCCAATCAGCCCCAGCATTTT. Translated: CASSQGWGSNQPQHF.

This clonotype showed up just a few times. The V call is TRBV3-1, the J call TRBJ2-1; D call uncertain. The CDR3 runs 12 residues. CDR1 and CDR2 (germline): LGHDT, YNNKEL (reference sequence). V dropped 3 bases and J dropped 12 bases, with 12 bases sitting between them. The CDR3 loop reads CASSQATAGQFF. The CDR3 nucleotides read TGTGCCAGCAGCCAGGCAACGGCAGGGCAGTTCTTC.

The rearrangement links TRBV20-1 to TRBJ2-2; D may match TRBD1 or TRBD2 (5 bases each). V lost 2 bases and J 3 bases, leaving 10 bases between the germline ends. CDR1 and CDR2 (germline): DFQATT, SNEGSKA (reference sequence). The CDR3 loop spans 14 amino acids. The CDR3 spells CSARRGADTGELFF. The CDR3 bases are TGCAGTGCTAGAAGGGGAGCCGACACCGGGGAGCTGTTTTTT.

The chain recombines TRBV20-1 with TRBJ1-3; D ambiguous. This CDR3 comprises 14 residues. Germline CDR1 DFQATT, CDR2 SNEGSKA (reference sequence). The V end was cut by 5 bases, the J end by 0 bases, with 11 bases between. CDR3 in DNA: TGCAGTGCTGTACAGAAGAGCTCTGGAAACACCATATATTTT. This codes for CSAVQKSSGNTIYF.

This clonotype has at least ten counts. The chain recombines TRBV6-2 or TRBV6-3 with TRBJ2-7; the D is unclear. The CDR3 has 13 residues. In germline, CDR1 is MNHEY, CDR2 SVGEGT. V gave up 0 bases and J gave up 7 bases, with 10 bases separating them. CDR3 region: CASSYSTRAEQYF. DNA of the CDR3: TGTGCCAGCAGTTACTCGACCCGGGCAGAGCAGTACTTC.

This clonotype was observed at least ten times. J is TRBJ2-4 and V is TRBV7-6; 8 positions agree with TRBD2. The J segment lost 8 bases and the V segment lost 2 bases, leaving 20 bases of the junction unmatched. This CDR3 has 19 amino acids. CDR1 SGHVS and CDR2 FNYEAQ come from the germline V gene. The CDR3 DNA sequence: TGTGCCAGCAGCTTATACCCGGCAGGGGATAGCGGGGCCGCCGACATTCAGTACTTC. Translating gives CASSLYPAGDSGAADIQYF.

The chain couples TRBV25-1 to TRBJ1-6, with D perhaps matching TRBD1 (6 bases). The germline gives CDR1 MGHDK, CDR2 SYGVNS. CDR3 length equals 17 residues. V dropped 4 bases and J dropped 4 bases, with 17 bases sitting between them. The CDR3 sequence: CASSGETGRRYNSPLHF. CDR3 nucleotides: TGTGCCAGCAGTGGGGAGACAGGCCGCCGATATAATTCACCCCTCCACTTT. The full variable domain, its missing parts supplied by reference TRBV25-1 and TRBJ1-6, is EADIYQTPRYLVIGTGKKITLECSQTMGHDKMYWYQQDPGMELHLIHYSYGVNSTEKGDLSSESTVSRIRTEHFPLTLESARPSHTSQYLCASSGETGRRYNSPLHFGNGTRLTVT.